These 31 T cell receptor beta chains share one sample of origin, sequenced in a study of graft-versus-host responses after intestinal transplantation. Profiling relied on immunoSEQ multiplex PCR, and the TCRdb table lists in-frame clones only, not all of them. The sample holds about 54,000 clones, about 90% seen once. Material: PBMCs, obtained 650 to 680 days after intestinal transplant. Source of these receptors: a human patient who received an intestinal transplant, so some T cells may come from the graft donor.

J is TRBJ2-5 and V is TRBV25-1; D is possibly TRBD1 (6 bases). Germline V lookup: CDR1 MGHDK, CDR2 SYGVNS. Trimming removed 1 base from V and 1 base from J, with 10 bases in between. The CDR3 runs to 15 residues. As DNA, the CDR3 is TGTGCCAGCAGTGAATTTAGGGGGATCCAAGAGACCCAGTACTTC. Translating gives CASSEFRGIQETQYF.

V and J are TRBV6-1 and TRBJ2-1; the match to TRBD2 covers 9 bases. This CDR3 spans 19 amino acids. Germline V gene lookup returns CDR1 MNHNS and CDR2 SASEGT. V lost 1 base and J lost 6; bases outside the gene matches: 16. The CDR3 DNA is TGTGCCAGCAGTGAAGTCCCGAGCGGGGGGTTCGAGCCCGGCAATGAGCAGTTCTTC. It translates to CASSEVPSGGFEPGNEQFF.

The V and J genes are TRBV5-1 and TRBJ1-3; TRBD1 agrees at 12 bases. The CDR3 is made up of 15 amino acids. With V trimmed by 3 bases and J by 4 bases, 2 bases remained unmatched. Per the germline V gene, CDR1 is SGHRS and CDR2 is YFSETQ. CDR3 DNA: TGCGCCAGCAGCTGGGACAGGGGGCTGGGAAACACCATATATTTT. Translation: CASSWDRGLGNTIYF.

The CDR3 DNA reads TGTGCCAGCACCACAGGGGTTAATGGCTACACCTTC. Translated, it gives CASTTGVNGYTF. The gene calls are TRBV5-4 and TRBJ1-2, with TRBD1 identical over 7 bases. This CDR3 is built from 12 residues. Germline CDR1 and CDR2: SGHNT and YYREEE (reference sequence). Trimming took 6 bases from V and 6 from J; bases not matched to a gene: 5.

This clone was observed a few times. The rearrangement joins TRBV7-2 to TRBJ2-5; D might be TRBD1 (6 bases). The CDR3 spans 14 residues. Trimming cost V 2 bases and J 6 bases, with 13 bases left between them. Germline V gene sequence: CDR1 SGHTA, CDR2 FQGNSA. CDR3 bases: TGTGCCAGCAGCTTATATGGACAGTACCAGACCCAGTACTTC. The encoded protein is CASSLYGQYQTQYF.

This chain uses TRBV4-2 with TRBJ1-2, with D unclear. The CDR3 totals 13 residues. V was clipped by 3 bases and J by 3 bases, with 8 bases between them. The V gene's germline CDR1 is LGHNA and CDR2 YNFKEQ. Here the CDR3 reads CASSQGIYYGYTF. CDR3 sequence (DNA): TGTGCCAGCAGCCAGGGGATTTACTATGGCTACACCTTC.

The J gene is TRBJ2-7, the V gene TRBV2; the D gene is possibly TRBD2 (5 bases). V gave up 4 bases and J gave up 3 bases, with 25 bases separating them. The CDR3 sequence is 18 residues long. Looked up from germline, CDR1 is SNHLY and CDR2 is FYNNEI. CDR3 in DNA: TGTGCCAGCAGTGGACCCCCCTGGACCGAGGGAATTATCTACGAGCAGTACTTC. It translates to CASSGPPWTEGIIYEQYF. Based on the CDR3 plus reference TRBV2 and TRBJ2-7, the full variable domain is EPEVTQTPSHQVTQMGQEVILRCVPISNHLYFYWYRQILGQKVEFLVSFYNNEISEKSEIFDDQFSVERPDGSNFTLKIRSTKLEDSAMYFCASSGPPWTEGIIYEQYFGPGTRLTVT.

The chain joins TRBV5-4 to TRBJ2-3; no definite D call. Germline V gene data show CDR1 as SGHNT and CDR2 as YYREEE (reference sequence). Trimming stripped 7 bases from V and 5 bases from J, with 8 bases between. The length of the CDR3 is 11 residues. In DNA, the CDR3 is TGTGCCAGCCTAGAGAGAGATACGCAGTATTTT. Amino acids: CASLERDTQYF.

This chain connects TRBV30 to TRBJ2-5; D possibly corresponds to TRBD1 (6 bases). CDR1 and CDR2 (germline): GTSNPN, SVGIG (reference sequence). The V end lost 7 bases, the J end lost 5 bases, and 17 bases lay between the germline ends. The CDR3 totals 13 residues. CDR3 DNA sequence: TGTGCCTTCGAAAGGGGGTCGGCTGAGACCCAGTACTTC. It is translated as CAFERGSAETQYF.

The rearrangement links TRBV6-6 to TRBJ1-4; D is unresolved. The V gene lost 4 bases and the J gene lost 4 bases, with 13 bases spanning the gap. Per germline, CDR1 MNHNY and CDR2 SVGAGI (reference sequence). This CDR3 comprises 15 residues. The CDR3: CASSFTTGVNEKLFF. In DNA, the CDR3 is TGTGCCAGCAGTTTTACGACGGGAGTTAATGAAAAACTGTTTTTT.

The gene calls are TRBV14 and TRBJ1-1, with TRBD1 matching 8 bases. CDR1 and CDR2 from the germline V gene are SGHDN and FVKESK. This CDR3 spans 15 amino acids. The junction had 5 bases not matched to a gene; V was cut back by 5 bases and J by 0 bases. As DNA, the CDR3 is TGTGCCAGCAGCTTAGACAGGGGCCTGAACACTGAAGCTTTCTTT. Translated: CASSLDRGLNTEAFF.

The CDR3 DNA is TGTGCCAGCAAACGGACAGCTAAAGAGCCCCAGCATTTT. This sequence encodes CASKRTAKEPQHF. The V call is TRBV6-1, the J call TRBJ1-5, with a tentative D call TRBD1 (6 bases). Germline V gene data show CDR1 as MNHNS and CDR2 as SASEGT. The V end lost 7 bases, the J end lost 8 bases, and 15 bases lay between the germline ends. The length of the CDR3 is 13 residues.

This chain uses TRBV4-1 with TRBJ2-5, with D maybe TRBD2 (7 bases). Looked up from germline, CDR1 is MGHRA and CDR2 is YSYEKL. This CDR3 has 16 amino acids. Deletions cut 7 bases from V and 4 bases from J, with 22 bases between. The CDR3 DNA is TGCGCCAGCATGAGCCTACTGGGGGGGCCCAGAGAGACCCAGTACTTC. Residues: CASMSLLGGPRETQYF.

The V call is TRBV19, the J call TRBJ1-3; TRBD1 agrees at 10 bases. Germline lookup yields CDR1 LNHDA and CDR2 SQIVND (reference sequence). V lost 10 bases to trimming and J lost 2 bases; unmatched junction nucleotides: 8. There are 15 residues in the CDR3. CDR3 region: CATQFGQGAGNTIYF. In nucleotides, the CDR3 is TGTGCCACCCAATTCGGACAGGGGGCTGGAAACACCATATATTTT.

This sequence joins TRBV10-3 and TRBJ2-7; 10 bases align to TRBD2. Trimming took 2 bases from V and 4 from J; bases not matched to a gene: 8. The CDR3 covers 16 residues. In germline, CDR1 is ENHRY, CDR2 SYGVKD. CDR3 nucleotide sequence: TGTGCCATCAGTGAGCCAGCGGGGGGGCATCCGTACGAGCAGTACTTC. This gives the protein CAISEPAGGHPYEQYF.

The chain recombines TRBV28 with TRBJ2-2, with 7 bases fitting TRBD1. Germline V gene lookup returns CDR1 MDHEN and CDR2 SYDVKM. After removal of 3 bases from V and 6 bases from J, the junction contained 4 bases not matched to a gene. The CDR3 consists of 14 residues. The CDR3 spells CASSLTGLSGELFF. CDR3 sequence (DNA): TGTGCCAGCAGTTTGACAGGGTTGTCCGGGGAGCTGTTTTTT.

The CDR3 sequence: CASRITGGSREKLFF. In nucleotides, the CDR3 is TGTGCCAGCAGGATCACAGGGGGATCGCGGGAAAAACTGTTTTTT. The chain carries TRBV5-6 and TRBJ1-4; 8 bases agree with TRBD1. V lost 5 bases and J lost 8; bases outside the gene matches: 11. CDR1 SGHDT and CDR2 YYEEEE come from the germline V gene. The CDR3 sequence is 15 residues long.

Only one count was recorded for this clone. The chain couples TRBV6-5 to TRBJ2-1; TRBD2 matches at 7 bases. CDR3 length: 15 residues. V shed 3 bases and J 6 bases; nucleotides not matched to a gene: 8. Germline CDR1 reads MNHEY; CDR2 reads SVGAGI. CDR3 sequence (DNA): TGTGCCAGCAGTTATCCTCGGGGGGAGGTCAATGAGCAGTTCTTC. Residues: CASSYPRGEVNEQFF.

This CDR3 is CASSPSLVGANVLTF. The CDR3 coding sequence is TGTGCCAGCAGCCCCTCCCTTGTGGGGGCCAACGTCCTGACTTTC. The chain links TRBV6-5 to TRBJ2-6; the D is unclear. Germline CDR1 reads MNHEY; CDR2 reads SVGAGI. Trimming cost V 6 bases and J 4 bases, with 13 bases left between them. The CDR3 consists of 15 residues.

This clone showed up just once. The V and J genes are TRBV28 and TRBJ1-2; TRBD1 might be the D (6 bases). Trimming stripped 9 bases from V and 1 base from J, with 15 bases between. The CDR3 has 14 amino acids. CDR1 is MDHEN and CDR2 is SYDVKM in the germline V gene. In nucleotides, the CDR3 is TGTGCCAGTACAAATGGACAGTTTAACTATGGCTACACCTTC. Translation gives CASTNGQFNYGYTF.

This clone is a singleton in its sample. The gene calls are TRBV7-2 and TRBJ2-5; 10 bases match TRBD1. CDR1 and CDR2 from the germline V gene are SGHTA and FQGNSA. V shed 3 bases and J 1 base; nucleotides not matched to a gene: 2. The CDR3 runs to 15 residues. The CDR3 protein is CASSFWTGGQETQYF. CDR3 in DNA: TGTGCCAGCAGCTTTTGGACAGGGGGCCAAGAGACCCAGTACTTC.

V gene TRBV19 combines with J gene TRBJ1-1, with D possibly matching TRBD1 (6 bases). Germline V gene data show CDR1 as LNHDA and CDR2 as SQIVND (reference sequence). Trimming took 8 bases from V and 7 from J, leaving 11 bases between them. CDR3 size: 11 residues. Written as DNA, the CDR3 is TGTGCCAGTTTAACAGGGATTGAAGCTTTCTTT. Translated, it gives CASLTGIEAFF.

The table lists this clone with a count of one. The chain joins TRBV7-3 to TRBJ2-5, with TRBD1 as a possible D gene (5 bases). The CDR3 is 12 amino acids. In germline, CDR1 is SGHTA, CDR2 FQGTGA. Trimming took off 5 bases at V and 5 bases at J, with 9 bases between the two ends. The CDR3 sequence: CASSAPGETQYF. CDR3 nucleotide sequence: TGTGCCAGCAGCGCCCCAGGGGAGACCCAGTACTTC.

This clone was seen once. The gene calls are TRBV5-6 and TRBJ2-7, with D possibly TRBD1 on 5 matching bases. The V gene lost 0 bases and the J gene lost 3 bases, with 7 bases spanning the gap. The CDR3 extends over 13 amino acids. CDR1 and CDR2 (germline): SGHDT, YYEEEE. The CDR3 sequence is CASSLVDSYEQYF. DNA of the CDR3: TGTGCCAGCAGCTTGGTCGACAGCTACGAGCAGTACTTC.

The chain combines TRBV10-2 with TRBJ2-5; no firm D call. CDR1 is WSHSY, CDR2 SAAADI, per germline. Trimming shortened V by 5 bases and J by 3 bases, and 4 bases separated the two germline ends. The CDR3 has 11 residues. The CDR3 region has the DNA TGCGCCAGCAGTCGGGAAGAGACCCAGTACTTC. Translated, it gives CASSREETQYF.

The chain is built from TRBV19 and TRBJ2-1; 10 nucleotides match TRBD2. This CDR3 contains 14 residues. CDR1 is LNHDA, CDR2 SQIVND, per germline (reference sequence). J gave up 6 bases and V 2 bases, and 1 base lay outside the gene matches. The CDR3 protein is CASSITSGANEQFF. The CDR3 nucleotides read TGTGCCAGTAGTATAACTAGCGGGGCCAATGAGCAGTTCTTC.

V usage is TRBV10-2 and J usage is TRBJ1-1; 10 bases align to TRBD1. The J segment lost 0 bases and the V segment lost 3 bases, leaving 10 bases of the junction unmatched. The CDR3 contains 18 residues. Per germline, CDR1 WSHSY and CDR2 SAAADI. The CDR3, as DNA: TGCGCCAGCAGTGAAAGCTTTAGGACAGGGGGTTTGAACACTGAAGCTTTCTTT. Translation gives CASSESFRTGGLNTEAFF.

The gene calls are TRBV5-6 and TRBJ1-1, with TRBD1 as a possible D gene (5 bases). The germline V gene has CDR1 SGHDT and CDR2 YYEEEE. This CDR3 is 17 amino acids long. The ends were cut back, 0 bases at V and 4 bases at J, with 19 bases in the middle. The CDR3 DNA reads TGTGCCAGCAGCTTGGACGCCCTGCGGCAGAGGGGCACTGAAGCTTTCTTT. Translating gives CASSLDALRQRGTEAFF.

The chain is built from TRBV9 and TRBJ2-1, with a tentative D call TRBD2 (7 bases). Deletions cut 0 bases from V and 4 bases from J, with 11 bases between. Germline CDR1 is SGDLS and CDR2 is YYNGEE. The CDR3 extends over 15 amino acids. The CDR3 DNA reads as TGTGCCAGCAGCGTAGGCGGGGGCGGATACAATGAGCAGTTCTTC. Protein product: CASSVGGGGYNEQFF.

The chain joins TRBV5-4 to TRBJ2-7; TRBD1 aligns across 9 bases. CDR1 and CDR2 (germline): SGHNT, YYREEE (reference sequence). Trimming cost V 2 bases and J 3 bases; bases outside gene matches: 6. The CDR3 sequence is 15 residues long. The CDR3 protein is CASSFDGTGFYEQYF. Here the CDR3 DNA reads TGTGCCAGCAGCTTTGATGGGACAGGGTTCTACGAGCAGTACTTC.

The chain couples TRBV5-4 to TRBJ1-1; D possibly corresponds to TRBD1 (5 bases). The ends were cut back, 0 bases at V and 0 bases at J, with 12 bases in the middle. The CDR3 length is 16 residues. CDR1 and CDR2 from the germline V gene are SGHNT and YYREEE (reference sequence). CDR3 bases: TGTGCCAGCAGCTTGGGGGGGACTTCCATGAACACTGAAGCTTTCTTT. Its protein is CASSLGGTSMNTEAFF.